This TCR beta chain was captured by sequencing in a study of T cell repertoires in cytomegalovirus infection. This clonotype was recorded many times. The CDR3 has 13 residues. Trimming removed 0 bases at V and 3 bases at J, with 7 bases between. CDR1 is SGHKS and CDR2 is YYEKEE in the germline V gene (reference sequence). One entry per CDR3 protein results from TCRdb running MiXCR on the reads. The top ten hold roughly 45% of the sample, which has approximately 260,000 distinct CDR3 sequences, around 15% seen once. This TCR was recovered from a human donor in good health (CMV status not recorded). Some clones in this sample may be carry-over from other donors' samples. Sequencing was done on a sample of CD8+ T cells from PBMCs. The chain recombines TRBV5-5 with TRBJ2-7; possibly TRBD2 for D (5 bases). DNA for the CDR3: TGTGCCAGCAGCTTGGGGGGAGACTACGAGCAGTACTTC. This encodes CASSLGGDYEQYF. Drawing the rest from reference TRBV5-5 and TRBJ2-7, the complete variable domain is DAGVTQSPTHLIKTRGQQVTLRCSPISGHKSVSWYQQVLGQGPQFIFQYYEKEERGRGNFPDRFSARQFPNYSSELNVNALLLGDSALYLCASSLGGDYEQYFGPGTRLTVT.